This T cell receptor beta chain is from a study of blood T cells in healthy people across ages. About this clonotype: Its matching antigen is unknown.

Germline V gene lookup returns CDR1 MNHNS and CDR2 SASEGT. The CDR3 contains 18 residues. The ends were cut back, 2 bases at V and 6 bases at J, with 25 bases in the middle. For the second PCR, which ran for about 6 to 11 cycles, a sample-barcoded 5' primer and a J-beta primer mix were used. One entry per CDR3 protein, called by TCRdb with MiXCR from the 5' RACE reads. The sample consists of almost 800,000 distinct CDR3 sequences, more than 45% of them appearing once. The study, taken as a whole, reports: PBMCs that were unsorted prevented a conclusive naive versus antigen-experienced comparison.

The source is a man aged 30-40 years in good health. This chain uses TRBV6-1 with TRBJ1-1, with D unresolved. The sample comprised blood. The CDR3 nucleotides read TGTGCCAGCAGTGAATACGATTTTGCTGCAGACAACTACGCTGAAGCTTTCTTT. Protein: CASSEYDFAADNYAEAFF.